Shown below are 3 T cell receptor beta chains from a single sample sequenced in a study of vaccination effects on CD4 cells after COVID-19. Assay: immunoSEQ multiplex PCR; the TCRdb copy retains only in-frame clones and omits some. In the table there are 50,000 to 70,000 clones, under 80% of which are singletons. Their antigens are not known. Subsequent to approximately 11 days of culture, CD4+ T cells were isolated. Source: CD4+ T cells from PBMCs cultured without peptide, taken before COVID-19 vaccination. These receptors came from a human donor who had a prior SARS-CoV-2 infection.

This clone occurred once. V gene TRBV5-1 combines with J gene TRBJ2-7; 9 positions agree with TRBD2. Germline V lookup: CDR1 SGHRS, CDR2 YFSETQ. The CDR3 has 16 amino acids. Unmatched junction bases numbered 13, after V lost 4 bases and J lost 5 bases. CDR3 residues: CASSPSGTSSFHEQYF. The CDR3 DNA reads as TGCGCCAGCAGCCCCTCCGGGACTAGCTCTTTCCACGAGCAGTACTTC.

CDR3 DNA: TGTGCCAGCAGTATGACAGCCCACTATGGCTACACCTTC. Protein product: CASSMTAHYGYTF. The V and J genes are TRBV11-2 and TRBJ1-2; TRBD1 might be the D (5 bases). V lost 6 bases to trimming and J lost 3 bases, with 11 bases between them. Germline CDR1 is SGHAT and CDR2 is FQNNGV. The CDR3 contains 13 residues.

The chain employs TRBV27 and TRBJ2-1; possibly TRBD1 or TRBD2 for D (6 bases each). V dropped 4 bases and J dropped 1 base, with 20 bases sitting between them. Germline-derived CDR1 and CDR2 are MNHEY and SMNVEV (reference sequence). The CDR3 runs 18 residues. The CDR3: CASSSKRGGRVSYNEQFF. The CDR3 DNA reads TGTGCCAGCAGTTCAAAGAGAGGGGGGAGAGTTTCCTACAATGAGCAGTTCTTC.